By share, the clone carrying this T cell receptor (beta chain) counts as medium-sized. TCRdb analysed the 5' RACE reads with MiXCR anew, one entry per CDR3 protein. The repertoire holds 19,000 or so distinct CDR3 sequences, with about 22% as singletons. This CDR3 region has 15 residues. V lost 3 bases to trimming and J lost 1 base, with 16 bases between them. Germline CDR1 and CDR2: DFQATT and SNEGSKA (reference sequence). This specimen comes from a study of spatial heterogeneity in lung cancer. Specified time point: sample taken at primary tumor resection. In each case, whole RNA from tumor, nontumor lung or frozen PBMC was sequenced unsorted.

This material consisted of PBMCs, taken at surgery. The gene calls are TRBV20-1 and TRBJ2-7, with D perhaps matching TRBD2 (5 bases). This clonotype was sampled from a female donor with early-stage non-small cell lung cancer. CDR3 sequence: CSASRASLTSYEQYF. CDR3 coding DNA: TGCAGTGCTAGCAGAGCTAGCCTGACATCCTACGAGCAGTACTTC.